This T cell receptor (beta chain) was recorded in a study of regulatory T cells in long-lasting Graves disease (dated by TCRdb to about 2021). The study in broad terms: In the newly diagnosed Graves' disease group, patients had been taking antithyroid drugs for less than 3 months. Persistent Graves' disease patients were compared with newly diagnosed Graves' disease patients by peripheral blood TCR sequencing and RNA sequencing. The study was registered as a clinical trial and conducted in China. TCR sequencing covered 13 persistent and approximately 20 newly diagnosed Graves' disease patients, 33 samples in total. What the research found in general, with its limitations: Only the TCR beta chain was sequenced and analyzed. Lower TCR Shannon entropy and fewer highly expanded clones were observed in persistent Graves' disease patients than in newly diagnosed patients, which suggested clonal expansion. Persistent disease showed preferential use of TRBV28, TRBJ1-2 and TRBJ2-5, whereas newly diagnosed disease favored TRBV20-1 and TRBJ2-1. More public clonotypes were shared among persistent patients (roughly 2,900) than among newly diagnosed patients (more than 950). Only peripheral blood was studied, because thyroid tissue, the primary lesion, was inaccessible. The authors acknowledged the small sample size as a limitation that may reduce accuracy.

The germline V gene (reference sequence) sets CDR1 to SGHAT and CDR2 to FQDESV. Reading from cysteine to phenylalanine, the CDR3 counts 15 amino acids. The entry retains the CDR3 DNA only, 45 bases that are in frame from base 1. V sheds 1 base and J sheds 7 bases, leaving 14 bases between their ends. Library creation used multiplex PCR. The run used an Illumina HiSeq 4000. iRepertoire HTBI primers and Arm-PCR amplification of CDR3 regions were used to construct TCR beta libraries. Gel purification was performed on PCR products prior to sequencing. For the original study's pipeline: Across samples, approximately 68 TRBV and 14 TRBJ segments were identified and used for gene usage analysis of CDR3 amino acid clonotypes. Filtered high-quality paired reads were merged into contigs using COPE and FqMerger. BLAST was used to align contigs to the IMGT TRBV, TRBD and TRBJ reference genes, and CDR3 was defined following IMGT. Any clonotype with a frequency above 0.1% was counted as a highly expanded clone. Repertoire diversity was measured by Shannon entropy, and V-J evenness by the Gini coefficient. A clonotype found in more than one individual was treated as public. In TCRdb, the public reads were trimmed at Q25 with fastp and aligned with MiXCR, with productive beta chains retained. Every distinct CDR3 protein forms one entry, paired with its most common genes and DNA. Here the V and J calls rest on TCRdb's processing, not on the authors' analysis. Present in this sample are roughly 500,000 distinct CDR3 sequences, approximately 15% of which were seen just once. 8.5% to 10% of the sample comes from the top ten.

According to the study, the label for this sample's time point signals: newly diagnosed GD, antithyroid drugs for less than 3 months. For both TCR sequencing and RNA sequencing, RNA was extracted from PBMCs in TRIzol. The diagnosis of Graves' disease followed American Thyroid Association guidelines. Patients for the study were recruited at an endocrinology department in Xi'an, China. From each patient, about 9.7 milliliters of peripheral blood was collected into an EDTA anticoagulant tube. Ficoll Paque Plus density gradient separation was used to isolate PBMCs, and no further T cell sorting was done. An Agilent 2100 Bioanalyzer and agarose gel were used to check RNA quality, while a NanoDrop 2000 measured RNA concentration. This clonotype was counted at least ten times. It lacks a known antigen. Nothing much larger sits one base from this clone, and base qualities are not available. This same sample was also taken into another study, of T cells in Graves' hyperthyroidism and ophthalmopathy. Taken from the second paper: A patient counted as having stable Graves' hyperthyroidism if no progression to ophthalmopathy occurred over 18 months of follow-up. Hyperthyroidism patients were aged 18 to 65 years and newly diagnosed, with disease duration of less than 2 months. The study excluded patients with uncontrolled infections, other autoimmune diseases, pregnancy or lactation. Clinical symptoms, serum thyroxine and TRAb, thyroid ultrasound, and orbital computed tomography formed the basis for the diagnoses. A first-round RT-PCR of the TCR CDR3 used the HTBI primer set with the Qiagen OneStep RT-PCR kit. Most expanded thyroid clonotypes (frequency above 0.001) were also detected in blood, suggesting blood repertoires may reflect thyroid immune responses. Ophthalmopathy was separated from stable hyperthyroidism by a 13 V-J signature model, with approximately 89% sensitivity and roughly 84% specificity obtained in cross-validation and 80%/75% obtained in testing. In validation, the model predicted progression to ophthalmopathy a median of 6.5 months before onset, with approximately 70% sensitivity and about 75% specificity. To identify TCR V-J signatures that set the groups apart, the researchers used a discovery cohort of about a hundred patients, made up of around 40 with Graves' ophthalmopathy and some 56 with stable Graves' hyperthyroidism. Whether ophthalmopathy could be predicted prospectively was tested in an independent validation cohort made up of under 20 hyperthyroidism patients plus 17 patients who later progressed to ophthalmopathy. The roughly 94 discovery patients were randomly divided into training and test sets at a 7:3 ratio. The study also compared thyroid tissue and blood T-cell repertoires from about six Graves' hyperthyroidism patients. After sampling, hyperthyroidism patients received methimazole starting at 30 mg daily, and ophthalmopathy patients received high-dose intravenous methylprednisolone. The libraries were constructed in a second round of multiplex PCR and then size-selected and purified. Paired-end sequencing of the libraries was performed with 100 bp reads on an Illumina HiSeq2000. SOAPnuke was used to process the raw data, throwing out any read that contained adapters or uncalled bases, had a mean Phred below 15, or lacked an exact constant-primer or identifier match. High-quality paired reads were merged with COPE v1.2.5, and unique nucleotide sequences were defined as clonotypes. MiTCR v1.1 was used to align clonotypes to the IMGT TRBV, TRBD and TRBJ reference segments. The analysis was restricted to V-J combinations with a frequency above 0.0001, which together covered 98% to 99.2% of the repertoires. The TCS score was defined as F50 (clonal expansion) divided by E x V (chaos), with BLOSUM62-based TCRdist calculated between CDR3 peptides within each V-J. Welch's t-statistics and random forest reduced 450 to 600 V-J features to 10 to 15, which were used in a naive Bayes classifier (R e1071). Sample size was not statistically predetermined, and blinding of investigators to group allocation was not performed. TCR Vbeta CDR3 sequencing of 135 peripheral blood samples (over 40 ophthalmopathy, over 70 hyperthyroidism and some 17 progressor patients) is reported in the paper.

The origin of this receptor is a man aged 30 to 39 with Graves disease. Donor details come from another sample of the same person, matched by shared clones. The rearranged chain carries TRBV11-1 and TRBJ2-1, with TRBD2 tentatively as D gene (6 bases match). The specimen comprised peripheral blood mononuclear cells (PBMCs), sampled at new diagnosis, from a patient treated with antithyroid drugs. CDR3 sequence: CASSLGLGTGNEQFF. The bases read TGTGCCAGCAGCTTAGGATTAGGGACTGGTAATGAGCAGTTCTTC.